Below, 21 T cell receptor beta chains from the same sample are listed, as sequenced in a study of blood T cells in healthy people across ages. With a J-beta primer mix and a sample-barcoded 5' primer, a second PCR ran about 7 to 11 cycles. TCRdb fed the 5' RACE reads into MiXCR, producing one record per CDR3 protein. The sample records some 920,000 distinct CDR3 sequences, about 53% being singletons. Sequencing was done on a sample of blood. All receptors come from a woman in her sixties or seventies in good health.

This chain links TRBV20-1 with TRBJ2-1; TRBD2 matches 11 bases. With 5 bases clipped from V and 5 bases from J, the junction kept 5 bases outside the gene matches. There are 14 residues in the CDR3. In germline, CDR1 is DFQATT, CDR2 SNEGSKA (reference sequence). The CDR3 sequence is CSAGRGLADNEQFF. The CDR3, as DNA: TGCAGTGCTGGCAGGGGACTAGCGGACAATGAGCAGTTCTTC.

In DNA, the CDR3 is TGTGCCACCAGTGACTCGTCTAGCACAGATACGCAGTATTTT. Amino acids: CATSDSSSTDTQYF. This sequence joins TRBV24-1 and TRBJ2-3; unclear D gene. This CDR3 contains 14 residues. Germline V gene lookup returns CDR1 KGHDR and CDR2 SFDVKD. V lost 4 bases to trimming and J lost 0 bases, with 7 bases between them.

The chain links TRBV20-1 to TRBJ1-1; D not resolved. This CDR3 has 13 residues. CDR1 and CDR2 (germline): DFQATT, SNEGSKA (reference sequence). Trimming took 3 bases from V and 9 from J, leaving 17 bases between them. The chain's CDR3 is CSASADPNRQAFF. DNA of the CDR3: TGCAGTGCTAGCGCGGACCCGAATCGGCAAGCTTTCTTT.

V usage is TRBV4-1 and J usage is TRBJ2-5; D assignment may be TRBD1 or TRBD2 (6 bases each). Trimming took 4 bases from V and 3 from J, leaving 18 bases between them. This CDR3 region has 16 residues. CDR1 MGHRA and CDR2 YSYEKL come from the germline V gene. CDR3: CASSPRRGGLEETQYF. The CDR3 DNA sequence: TGCGCCAGCAGCCCGAGGAGAGGGGGGTTAGAAGAGACCCAGTACTTC.

This clonotype was found a few times. J is TRBJ2-3 and V is TRBV9; no reliable D call. The CDR3 runs 17 residues. With 3 bases removed from V and 4 bases from J, the gap between germline ends came to 21 bases. Germline V lookup: CDR1 SGDLS, CDR2 YYNGEE. The DNA for the CDR3 is TGTGCCAGCAGCGCAACGTACAGTCCGGCACTGGCAGATACGCAGTATTTT. It is translated as CASSATYSPALADTQYF.

This clonotype occurred a few times. This chain uses TRBV29-1 with TRBJ2-1; 11 bases match TRBD2. After removal of 3 bases from V and 6 bases from J, the junction contained 4 bases not matched to a gene. The CDR3 runs 14 residues. Germline V gene sequence: CDR1 SQVTM, CDR2 ANQGSEA. DNA of the CDR3: TGCAGCGTTGACCTAGCGGGAGGCGGCAATGAGCAGTTCTTC. It is translated as CSVDLAGGGNEQFF.

As concerns this clonotype: Its ends do not fully match the called genes, so a read error is possible. The chain has TRBV6-5 and TRBJ2-5; D is perhaps TRBD1 (6 bases). The DNA matches TRBJ2-7 better at its end, which makes the J call doubtful. The CDR3 extends over 14 amino acids. Per germline, CDR1 MNHEY and CDR2 SVGAGI. CDR3 residues: CASSFFRGYYEQYF. The CDR3 DNA sequence: TGTGCCAGTAGTTTTTTCAGGGGTTACTACGAGCAGTACTTC.

This clonotype was seen more than once but under ten times. The chain has TRBV12-3 or TRBV12-4 and TRBJ1-2; no firm D call. V lost 10 bases and J 1 base, leaving 7 bases between the germline ends. The CDR3 consists of 11 residues. The CDR3 region has the DNA TGTGCCACCGAGTATAACTATGGCTACACCTTC. Translation gives CATEYNYGYTF.

This chain connects TRBV12-3 or TRBV12-4 to TRBJ2-5; 7 positions match TRBD2. The V gene end was trimmed by 3 bases and the J gene end by 11 bases; junction bases not matched to a gene: 15. This CDR3 has 15 residues. The CDR3 sequence is CASSFERGPPSEQYF. For the CDR3, the DNA is TGTGCCAGCAGTTTCGAGCGGGGACCCCCCTCTGAGCAGTACTTC.

V and J are TRBV12-3 or TRBV12-4 and TRBJ2-1; no reliable D call. Trimming pared 10 bases from V and 3 bases from J, leaving 16 bases between. The CDR3 has 14 residues. The CDR3 loop is CANTSHLDYNEQFF. The CDR3 DNA reads TGTGCCAACACCTCCCATCTAGACTACAATGAGCAGTTCTTC.

The chain combines TRBV29-1 with TRBJ1-2; 9 bases match TRBD1. The CDR3 has 13 residues. The V segment lost 6 bases and the J segment 3 bases; nucleotides outside the gene matches: 5. CDR1 SQVTM and CDR2 ANQGSEA come from the germline V gene. DNA of the CDR3: TGCAGCGTCTCGGACAGGGGAGACTATGGCTACACCTTC. This translates into CSVSDRGDYGYTF.

The V and J genes are TRBV24-1 and TRBJ2-3; unclear D gene. CDR1 is KGHDR, CDR2 SFDVKD, per germline. V lost 4 bases and J 0 bases, leaving 1 base between the germline ends. The CDR3 has 12 amino acids. CDR3 in DNA: TGTGCCACCAGTGAGAGCACAGATACGCAGTATTTT. It yields the protein CATSESTDTQYF.

This clonotype appeared a few times. V gene TRBV4-3 combines with J gene TRBJ2-7; D gene uncertain. Trimming cost V 5 bases and J 7 bases, with 12 bases left between them. The CDR3 is 12 amino acids. Germline CDR1 LGHNA, CDR2 YSLEER. This CDR3 is CASSEQMGEQYF. The CDR3 DNA is TGCGCCAGCAGCGAGCAGATGGGGGAGCAGTACTTC.

This clonotype was detected a few times. The genes are TRBV20-1 and TRBJ2-3, with a tentative D call TRBD2 (6 bases). Deletions cut 3 bases from V and 3 bases from J, with 10 bases between. This CDR3 has 13 residues. Germline V gene data show CDR1 as DFQATT and CDR2 as SNEGSKA (reference sequence). The CDR3 loop is CSARGGPTDTQYF. The CDR3 DNA sequence: TGCAGTGCTAGGGGGGGACCGACAGATACGCAGTATTTT.

This clonotype has just a few counts. V is TRBV3-1 and J is TRBJ2-7; 10 bases line up with TRBD2. There are 17 residues in the CDR3. Per germline, CDR1 LGHDT and CDR2 YNNKEL (reference sequence). The ends lost 0 bases at V and 2 bases at J; junction bases unmatched: 7. The CDR3 region is CASSQEVLAGETYEQYF. CDR3 DNA sequence: TGTGCCAGCAGCCAAGAGGTCCTAGCGGGAGAAACCTACGAGCAGTACTTC.

This clonotype has more than one count but fewer than ten. V is TRBV11-2 and J is TRBJ2-7; possible D gene TRBD2, 6 bases. Trimming pared 3 bases from V and 2 bases from J, leaving 11 bases between. The CDR3 sequence is 14 residues long. Germline-derived CDR1 and CDR2 are SGHAT and FQNNGV. The CDR3 reads CASSFIAGTYEQYF. The CDR3 bases are TGTGCCAGCAGCTTCATCGCGGGAACCTACGAGCAGTACTTC.

This chain uses TRBV9 with TRBJ2-6; possible D gene TRBD1, 5 bases. CDR3 length: 18 amino acids. Germline-derived CDR1 and CDR2 are SGDLS and YYNGEE. With 0 bases removed from V and 0 bases from J, the gap between germline ends came to 13 bases. The CDR3 loop reads CASSVDAGSISGANVLTF. CDR3 nucleotides: TGTGCCAGCAGCGTAGACGCAGGGTCTATCTCTGGGGCCAACGTCCTGACTTTC.

This sequence joins TRBV12-3 or TRBV12-4 and TRBJ2-4, with D possibly called TRBD1 or TRBD2 (5 bases each). The end of the DNA fits TRBJ2-7 better, so the J call may be wrong. The CDR3 is made up of 14 amino acids. This CDR3 reads CASSPSGPQGEQYF. CDR3 coding DNA: TGTGCCAGCAGTCCCTCGGGACCCCAGGGCGAGCAGTACTTC.

The rearrangement uses TRBV7-2 and TRBJ1-5; tentatively, D is TRBD1 (5 bases). The germline V gene encodes CDR1 SGHTA and CDR2 FQGNSA. The V gene lost 2 bases and the J gene lost 6 bases, with 11 bases spanning the gap. The CDR3 is 14 residues long. CDR3 bases: TGTGCCAGCAGCTTAATCCAGGGAGGTCAGCCCCAGCATTTT. Protein sequence: CASSLIQGGQPQHF.

The chain uses TRBV4-1 and TRBJ2-3, with 8 bases that match TRBD2. The CDR3 covers 17 residues. Germline V gives CDR1 MGHRA, CDR2 YSYEKL. The ends lost 6 bases at V and 5 bases at J; junction bases unmatched: 16. This chain's CDR3 is CASRFVGKREPIDTQYF. DNA for the CDR3: TGCGCCAGCAGATTCGTGGGGAAGCGGGAGCCGATAGATACGCAGTATTTT.

The chain couples TRBV13 to TRBJ1-6; 8 bases fit TRBD1. The length of the CDR3 is 14 residues. Looked up from germline, CDR1 is PRHDT and CDR2 is FYEKMQ (reference sequence). Germline trimming cut 5 bases from V and 9 bases from J; bases unmatched to any gene: 6. The CDR3 bases are TGTGCCAGCAGCATTCGGACAGGGAGTTCACCCCTCCACTTT. Translating it yields CASSIRTGSSPLHF.